This TCR beta chain emerged from a study of cytomegalovirus exposure and HLA in healthy donors. Study results and caveats: CMV serostatus was the sole immune exposure data available.

Germline lookup yields CDR1 MDHEN and CDR2 SYDVKM. This CDR3 spans 16 amino acids. Trimming removed 6 bases from V and 4 bases from J; junction bases left unmatched: 11. PCR used 60 Vbeta primers and 13 Jbeta primers. The protocol was immunoSEQ multiplex PCR, while the TCRdb copy is restricted to in-frame clones and leaves out a portion. Found here are 90,000 to 120,000 clones, 70% to 80% of them singletons; the top ten hold over 4%. A word on this clone: Its target is not known.

The source is a female donor in good health and CMV-seropositive. Sequenced: PBMCs. The chain couples TRBV28 to TRBJ1-1, with 10 nucleotides matching TRBD1. The CDR3 protein is CASSPPGTGAGTEAFF. In DNA form, the CDR3 reads TGTGCCAGCAGCCCACCCGGGACAGGGGCGGGCACTGAAGCTTTCTTT.